The 26 T cell receptor beta chains given below trace back to one sample, sequenced in a study of a mutant IDH1 vaccine in newly diagnosed glioma. Their antigens are not known. The repertoire was sequenced with immunoSEQ multiplex PCR; TCRdb's copy has only in-frame clones and lacks some. This sample has roughly 69,000 clones, with around 86% found just once. Time point of the sample: week 35, safety follow-up. One vaccine dose held 300 ug of mutant IDH1 20-mer peptide and came with topical imiquimod. This specimen was PBMCs, taken from a glioma patient whose treatment included an IDH1 peptide vaccine. The receptor set was obtained from a man in his thirties or forties with glioma.

This clone was seen only a few times. The V call is TRBV7-2, the J call TRBJ2-1; D unresolved. The CDR3 has 16 amino acids. V was pared by 5 bases and J by 1 base, with 15 bases between. CDR1 is SGHTA and CDR2 is FQGNSA in the germline V gene. CDR3 sequence (DNA): TGTGCCAGCAGCCCTTACAGCCGATTATCCTACAATGAGCAGTTCTTC. Translated: CASSPYSRLSYNEQFF.

The chain carries TRBV7-9 and TRBJ2-1, with TRBD2 matching over 7 bases. Germline V gives CDR1 SEHNR, CDR2 FQNEAQ (reference sequence). The CDR3 extends over 17 amino acids. V shed 4 bases, J shed 6 bases, and the junction held 15 bases outside the gene matches. Here the CDR3 reads CASSSNRGLVSINEQFF. The CDR3 DNA follows: TGTGCCAGCAGCTCCAACCGTGGACTAGTCTCTATCAATGAGCAGTTCTTC.

The chain links TRBV4-3 to TRBJ1-5; D not resolved. Trimming cost V 0 bases and J 0 bases, with 12 bases left between them. The CDR3 extends over 17 amino acids. Germline-derived CDR1 and CDR2 are LGHNA and YSLEER. CDR3: CASSQDVGRSSNQPQHF. The CDR3 region has the DNA TGCGCCAGCAGCCAAGATGTGGGGAGGAGTAGCAATCAGCCCCAGCATTTT.

The chain has TRBV6-4 and TRBJ1-2; D unclear. Trimming took 5 bases from V and 3 from J, leaving 13 bases between them. The CDR3 covers 14 residues. Germline loops: CDR1 MRHNA, CDR2 SNTAGT. The chain's CDR3 is CASSIRAEDYGYTF. CDR3 DNA sequence: TGTGCCAGCAGTATTCGAGCAGAGGACTATGGCTACACCTTC.

The chain uses TRBV2 and TRBJ1-3; perhaps TRBD1 as D (6 bases). Trimming took 4 bases from V and 7 from J, leaving 14 bases between them. This CDR3 region has 14 residues. CDR1 is SNHLY and CDR2 is FYNNEI in the germline V gene. CDR3 nucleotide sequence: TGTGCCAGCAGTGTCCAGGGGCGATGGAACACCATATATTTT. It codes for CASSVQGRWNTIYF.

This clone appeared once. V is TRBV4-1 and J is TRBJ1-6; D is unresolved. The germline V and J ends were trimmed by 3 bases and 8 bases, with 8 bases remaining between them. The CDR3 totals 13 residues. Per the germline V gene, CDR1 is MGHRA and CDR2 is YSYEKL. The CDR3 is CASSQSVDSPLHF. CDR3 DNA: TGCGCCAGCAGCCAGTCGGTGGATTCACCCCTCCACTTT.

The chain has TRBV1 and TRBJ2-2; the tabulated D call, TRBD1, remains unverified against the DNA. TRBV1 is shown as a pseudogene. The CDR3 consists of 16 residues. The CDR3 bases are TGCACCAGCAGCCAAGGGGACAGGGGGACCACCGGGGAGCTGTTTTTT. Its translation: CTSSQGDRGTTGELFF.

The DNA for the CDR3 is TGTGCCAGCGAGCAAGCTGGGGGCGACGGGGAGCTGTTTTTT. This sequence encodes CASEQAGGDGELFF. V gene TRBV7-3 combines with J gene TRBJ2-2, with a weak D call TRBD1 (6 bases). The ends were cut back, 8 bases at V and 7 bases at J, with 17 bases in the middle. Germline V CDR1 and CDR2: SGHTA, FQGTGA. The CDR3 runs to 14 residues.

This chain uses TRBV27 with TRBJ2-7; TRBD1 aligns across 8 bases. The CDR3 runs to 16 residues. The V gene end was trimmed by 6 bases and the J gene end by 2 bases; junction bases not matched to a gene: 12. Germline CDR1 and CDR2: MNHEY and SMNVEV (reference sequence). CDR3 sequence (DNA): TGTGCCAGCAGGCCGCTCTCAGGACAGGGTCCCTACGAGCAGTACTTC. Its translation is CASRPLSGQGPYEQYF.

The J gene is TRBJ1-2, the V gene TRBV28; tentatively, D is TRBD1 (6 bases). Trimming cost V 5 bases and J 8 bases, with 18 bases left between them. The germline gives CDR1 MDHEN, CDR2 SYDVKM. The CDR3 runs 14 residues. The CDR3 sequence: CASSDDPQGRGYTF. DNA of the CDR3: TGTGCCAGCAGTGACGATCCACAGGGTCGGGGCTACACCTTC.

The rearrangement joins TRBV11-1 to TRBJ2-1; tentatively, D is TRBD1 or TRBD2 (5 bases each). Trimming cost V 4 bases and J 12 bases, with 16 bases left between them. Looked up from germline, CDR1 is SGHAT and CDR2 is FQDESV (reference sequence). CDR3 size: 13 residues. This chain's CDR3 is CASSSQSVGAQFF. Here the CDR3 DNA reads TGTGCCAGCAGCTCCCAGTCAGTCGGGGCGCAGTTCTTC.

This clone was picked up one time. V usage is TRBV19 and J usage is TRBJ1-3, with TRBD1 matching over 10 bases. The CDR3 extends over 15 amino acids. J gave up 4 bases and V 5 bases, and 5 bases lay outside the gene matches. CDR1 and CDR2 from the germline V gene are LNHDA and SQIVND (reference sequence). CDR3 region: CASSARDRGGNTIYF. The CDR3 coding sequence is TGTGCCAGTAGTGCCCGGGACAGGGGCGGAAACACCATATATTTT. The whole variable domain, filled in from reference TRBV19 and TRBJ1-3, reads DGGITQSPKYLFRKEGQNVTLSCEQNLNHDAMYWYRQDPGQGLRLIYYSQIVNDFQKGDIAEGYSVSREKKESFPLTVTSAQKNPTAFYLCASSARDRGGNTIYFGEGSWLTVV.

This sequence joins TRBV7-9 and TRBJ2-1; D call uncertain. V lost 3 bases and J lost 9, with 6 bases in between. This CDR3 is built from 11 residues. The germline V gene has CDR1 SEHNR and CDR2 FQNEAQ (reference sequence). The CDR3 here is CASSLGVEQFF. The CDR3 coding sequence is TGTGCCAGCAGCTTGGGTGTTGAGCAGTTCTTC.

This chain connects TRBV5-4 to TRBJ2-5, with 7 positions matching TRBD1. Germline V gene lookup returns CDR1 SGHNT and CDR2 YYREEE (reference sequence). The V gene end was trimmed by 5 bases and the J gene end by 2 bases; junction bases not matched to a gene: 9. This CDR3 contains 15 residues. The CDR3 DNA sequence: TGTGCCAGCAGGATGACCCCGGGACAGCAAGAGACCCAGTACTTC. This gives the protein CASRMTPGQQETQYF.

This chain connects TRBV7-9 to TRBJ2-7, with TRBD1 matching over 9 bases. Trimming at V came to 5 bases and at J to 4 bases, leaving 12 bases not matched to a gene. Germline CDR1 and CDR2: SEHNR and FQNEAQ (reference sequence). The length of the CDR3 is 16 residues. CDR3 DNA sequence: TGTGCCAGCAGCCACCCAAAGGGACAGGGTATTTACGAGCAGTACTTC. Amino acid sequence: CASSHPKGQGIYEQYF.

This chain links TRBV5-6 with TRBJ2-7, with D perhaps TRBD1 (5 bases). Germline V gene data show CDR1 as SGHDT and CDR2 as YYEEEE. V was pared by 4 bases and J by 7 bases, with 9 bases between. The length of the CDR3 is 11 residues. The CDR3: CASSQQGEQYF. CDR3 nucleotides: TGTGCCAGCAGCCAGCAGGGTGAGCAGTACTTC.

The chain couples TRBV5-1 to TRBJ2-3; maybe TRBD1 (6 bases). The CDR3 contains 16 residues. Per the germline V gene, CDR1 is SGHRS and CDR2 is YFSETQ. Trimming shortened V by 0 bases and J by 5 bases, and 16 bases separated the two germline ends. CDR3 in amino acids: CASSLAGAPRVDTQYF. Here the CDR3 DNA reads TGCGCCAGCAGCTTGGCAGGGGCCCCCCGCGTAGATACGCAGTATTTT.

V and J are TRBV7-2 and TRBJ2-5; 7 bases map to TRBD2. Germline CDR1 is SGHTA and CDR2 is FQGNSA. The CDR3 length is 16 residues. J was trimmed by 0 bases and V by 5 bases; bases with no gene match: 9. CDR3 nucleotide sequence: TGTGCCAGCAGCCCCCCGACTAGCAGATACCAAGAGACCCAGTACTTC. It is translated as CASSPPTSRYQETQYF.

The chain links TRBV7-2 to TRBJ2-7; 8 nucleotides agree with TRBD1. Germline CDR1 and CDR2: SGHTA and FQGNSA. This CDR3 region has 14 residues. V gave up 8 bases and J gave up 6 bases; unmatched junction bases: 12. Written as DNA, the CDR3 is TGTGCCAGCGGCGAGGACAGGGTCTCGGGCGAGCAGTACTTC. Translated: CASGEDRVSGEQYF. The whole variable domain, filled in from reference TRBV7-2 and TRBJ2-7, reads GAGVSQSPSNKVTEKGKDVELRCDPISGHTALYWYRQSLGQGLEFLIYFQGNSAPDKSGLPSDRFSAERTGGSVSTLTIQRTQQEDSAVYLCASGEDRVSGEQYFGPGTRLTVT.

J is TRBJ2-5 and V is TRBV28; 10 bases agree with TRBD2. The CDR3 is 16 amino acids. Losses at the gene ends were 5 bases for V and 4 bases for J; bases not matched to a gene: 10. From germline, CDR1 is MDHEN and CDR2 SYDVKM. CDR3: CASSASGGADAETQYF. CDR3 in DNA: TGTGCCAGCAGTGCCAGCGGGGGGGCCGATGCAGAGACCCAGTACTTC.

The gene calls are TRBV5-4 and TRBJ2-1; 8 nucleotides agree with TRBD2. The CDR3 consists of 16 residues. J was trimmed by 8 bases and V by 1 base; bases with no gene match: 11. The germline gives CDR1 SGHNT, CDR2 YYREEE (reference sequence). This CDR3 reads CASSLYSGEALYEQFF. In DNA form, the CDR3 reads TGTGCCAGCAGCTTGTATAGCGGGGAAGCACTCTATGAGCAGTTCTTC.

J is TRBJ1-2 and V is TRBV4-3; 8 bases map to TRBD1. Germline V gene sequence: CDR1 LGHNA, CDR2 YSLEER. This CDR3 is built from 17 residues. After removal of 4 bases from V and 4 bases from J, the junction contained 14 bases not matched to a gene. In DNA, the CDR3 is TGCGCCAGCAGCCCGCAGCATCAGGGGGCACCGGGCTATGGCTACACCTTC. As protein: CASSPQHQGAPGYGYTF.

This clone was recorded a few times. DNA of the CDR3: TGTGCCACCAGCGATGGATGGCGAGGGACCCAGTACTTC. This gives the protein CATSDGWRGTQYF. This rearrangement joins TRBV15 to TRBJ2-5, with no clear D. This CDR3 is 13 amino acids long. The germline CDR1 and CDR2 sequences are LNHNV and YYDKDF (reference sequence). V lost 5 bases to trimming and J lost 7 bases, with 14 bases between them.

CDR3 nucleotides: TGTGCCAGCAGTTTAAGGAATTCACCCCTCCACTTT. Amino acids: CASSLRNSPLHF. The V and J genes are TRBV27 and TRBJ1-6; D uncertain. Germline CDR1 MNHEY, CDR2 SMNVEV (reference sequence). With 2 bases removed from V and 7 bases from J, the gap between germline ends came to 3 bases. CDR3 length: 12 amino acids.

The gene calls are TRBV6-1 and TRBJ2-7; TRBD1 or TRBD2 may be the D gene (6 bases each). The germline V gene encodes CDR1 MNHNS and CDR2 SASEGT. The V end was cut by 1 base, the J end by 11 bases, with 9 bases between. This CDR3 is built from 11 residues. Written as DNA, the CDR3 is TGTGCCAGCAGTGAAGTGAGGGGGGAGTACTTC. Its protein is CASSEVRGEYF.

There are a few counts of this clone. The chain carries TRBV9 and TRBJ1-2; 7 nucleotides line up with TRBD1. The CDR3 has 15 amino acids. The J segment lost 8 bases and the V segment lost 4 bases, leaving 14 bases of the junction unmatched. The germline V gene encodes CDR1 SGDLS and CDR2 YYNGEE. CDR3 DNA: TGTGCCAGCAGCCCCTCCCTGGAGGGGGCGACAGGCTACACCTTC. Translation: CASSPSLEGATGYTF. The full variable domain, completed using reference TRBV9 and TRBJ1-2, is DSGVTQTPKHLITATGQRVTLRCSPRSGDLSVYWYQQSLDQGLQFLIQYYNGEERAKGNILERFSAQQFPDLHSELNLSSLELGDSALYFCASSPSLEGATGYTFGSGTRLTVV.